This section outlines one T cell receptor beta chain sequence together with its context. This specimen comes from a study of blood T cell repertoires in COVID-19. The CDR3 is 17 residues long. V shed 1 base and J 5 bases; nucleotides not matched to a gene: 5. Germline CDR1 and CDR2: LGHDT and YNNKEL (reference sequence). Authors' methods: The assay estimated nucleated cells by amplifying reference gene primers. Sequencing used immunoSEQ multiplex PCR; TCRdb keeps in-frame clones, though not all of them. D and trimming come from the DNA, and the V and J calls and clone size come from that table. The sample has a few hundred thousand clones; approximately 88% are singletons.

The chain joins TRBV3-1 (or the pseudogene TRBV3-2) to TRBJ2-5, with 15 positions matching TRBD2. The sequence was collected from a woman in her 30s who had recovered from COVID-19. Sequenced material: peripheral blood. CDR3 coding DNA: TGTGCCAGCAGCCAAGGCCGGACTAGCGGGGGGGCGGAGACCCAGTACTTC. Translation: CASSQGRTSGGAETQYF.